Described below is a single TCR beta chain sequence and its context. This table comes from immunoSEQ multiplex PCR, and its TCRdb copy is limited to in-frame clones, with some not included. The table has around 300,000 clones, more than 70% seen once. The data were obtained in a study of blood T cell repertoires in COVID-19. Germline V gene lookup returns CDR1 LNHDA and CDR2 SQIVND (reference sequence). The CDR3 is 13 amino acids. V was pared by 4 bases and J by 4 bases, with 10 bases between. The origin of this receptor is a woman in her 30s who had recovered from COVID-19. The sequencing input was PBMCs or T cells enriched from blood (not recorded which). J is TRBJ1-2 and V is TRBV19; no reliable D call. DNA of the CDR3: TGTGCCAGTAGTAGGGAGTCCCCCTATGGCTACACCTTC. It encodes CASSRESPYGYTF.